Detailed here is one T cell receptor beta chain. Its antigen is currently not known. Nothing much larger sits one base from this clone, and base qualities are not available. This sample is drawn from a study of relationships among human T cell subsets (dated by TCRdb to the early 2010s). General notes on the study: Eight distinct blood T cell populations were sequenced: pan T, CD8 cytotoxic, regulatory, Th1, Th2, naive plus transitional, activated and memory cells. Overall study results and their limits: Across the seven subsets, no statistically significant differences turned up in V, D and J usage, CDR3 length, or N-nucleotide additions. Substantial CDR3 sharing among Th1, Th2 and regulatory T cells was interpreted as suggesting stochastic cell fate choices. Over 60% of CD8+ cytotoxic sequences belonged to clones with over 100 reads, whereas regulatory and Th2 subsets showed few such clones. The bead-based sorting was unable to rule out the presence of a CD4+CD8+ double-positive population.

The CD4+CD25-CD294- flow-through remaining after the CD25, CD56 and CD294 bead selections was collected as Th1 cells. To isolate the T cell subsets, Miltenyi superparamagnetic beads coated with subset-specific monoclonal antibodies were used. All T cell populations were isolated from peripheral blood. Ficoll separation was used to obtain mononuclear cells from whole blood, after which anti-CD14 microbeads were used to deplete monocytes. The isolated cell populations were resuspended in RNAprotect reagent immediately. The germline ends are 20 bases apart after V is trimmed by 5 bases and J by 3 bases. The CDR3 runs 16 amino acids, cysteine and phenylalanine included. Only the CDR3 region is kept as DNA, spanning 48 bases read in frame from base 1. CDR1 and CDR2, looked up from the germline V gene, are SGHTA and FQGNSA. The library was made by multiplex PCR. The instrument was a 454 GS FLX. Semiquantitative ARM-PCR was used to amplify the TCR alpha and beta CDR3 regions from mRNA. ARM-PCR used tagged nested gene-specific primers, after which communal superprimers carried out exponential amplification. Exonuclease was used to remove the nested primers before the first-round PCR products went through the second amplification round. Amplicons were sequenced on the 454 platform, which allows rapid sequencing of millions of DNA fragments without cloning bias. A read counted as effective if the read could be mapped to both V and J germline segments. From the authors' description of their analysis: Reads were assigned to germline V, D and J segments with IRmap, which uses pyromap, a Smith-Waterman modification adapted to 454 sequencing errors. D-beta assignments were filtered using cutoffs set at the 99th percentile of alignment scores from simulated random sequences. The amino acids between the conserved V-segment Y[YFLI]C motif and the J-segment [FW]GXGT motif were defined as CDR3. A compound Poisson process model, previously applied to large-scale EST data, was used to estimate repertoire diversity. A cross-contamination detection procedure was applied to argue against sample contamination as the source of shared CDR3s. TCRdb passed the public sequencing reads through fastp at Q25 and MiXCR, retaining productive beta sequences. One record per CDR3 amino acid sequence lists the most common genes and DNA. V and J calls and clone size were set by TCRdb, not the authors. Across this sample there are 13,000 or so distinct CDR3 sequences, with 67% seen only once. Of the sample, 30% is held by the ten largest clones.

This clonotype was sampled from a man in his forties or fifties in good health. What was sequenced was CD4+ Th1 cells sorted from blood. The cell subset or site tag for this specimen amounts to: CD4+CD25-CD294- T helper 1 cells. The chain is made from TRBV7-2 and TRBJ2-7; a tentative D call is TRBD1 (5 bases match). The nucleotide sequence reads as follows: TGTGCCAGCAGCCCACTGGGGCGGACCCTTCACTACGAGCAGTACTTC. Its translation reads: CASSPLGRTLHYEQYF.